This paragraph covers one TCR beta chain sequence. The record originates from a study of blood T cell repertoires in COVID-19. CDR3 length equals 15 residues. Looked up from germline, CDR1 is SGHVS and CDR2 is FNYEAQ. V was trimmed by 8 bases and J by 0 bases, leaving 16 bases between them. Using immunoSEQ multiplex PCR, the repertoire was profiled, and TCRdb retains in-frame clones only, with some absent. The sample includes 120,000 or so clones, 85% of them seen just once. Input material: peripheral blood. This clonotype originated in a man at least 80 years old with active or convalescent COVID-19. The rearrangement joins TRBV7-6 to TRBJ1-1; possible D gene TRBD1, 5 bases. The CDR3, as DNA: TGTGCCAGCGCTGCTCTCCCGGGGGTGAACACTGAAGCTTTCTTT. It is translated as CASAALPGVNTEAFF.